These 12 T cell receptor beta chains share one sample of origin, sequenced in a study of spatial heterogeneity in lung cancer. TCRdb independently ran MiXCR on the 5' RACE reads; one entry per CDR3 protein. The sample shows about 28,000 distinct CDR3 sequences, 8.4% of them seen only once. Time point: sample taken at primary tumor resection. Tumor, nontumor lung or frozen PBMC supplied whole RNA, sequenced without sorting. The starting material was PBMCs, obtained at surgery. Receptor source: a female donor with early-stage non-small cell lung cancer.

This clonotype was seen at least ten times. DNA for the CDR3: TGTGCCAGCAGCTTAGCGGCCGGGGCAGATACGCAGTATTTT. Protein: CASSLAAGADTQYF. V gene TRBV7-2 combines with J gene TRBJ2-3; possibly TRBD2 for D (5 bases). The CDR3 has 14 amino acids. Germline CDR1 reads SGHTA; CDR2 reads FQGNSA. V lost 0 bases, J lost 4 bases, and 8 bases lay in between.

To note about this clonotype: Being one base from a much bigger clone, this may be a read error. The chain couples TRBV7-9 to TRBJ2-1; D possibly corresponds to TRBD1 (6 bases). The CDR3 is 14 amino acids. With 4 bases removed from V and 11 bases from J, the gap between germline ends came to 18 bases. The germline V gene has CDR1 SEHNR and CDR2 FQNEAQ (reference sequence). CDR3 nucleotide sequence: TGTGCCAGCAGCTCACTCCCCGGACAGATTAAGCAGTTCTTC. Protein sequence: CASSSLPGQIKQFF.

The genes are TRBV7-8 and TRBJ2-1; TRBD2 matches 11 bases. The germline gives CDR1 SGHVS, CDR2 FQNEAQ. Trimming removed 5 bases from V and 4 bases from J; junction bases left unmatched: 10. The CDR3 consists of 17 residues. CDR3: CASSPRTSGWGYNEQFF. CDR3 in DNA: TGTGCCAGCAGCCCGAGGACTAGCGGGTGGGGTTACAATGAGCAGTTCTTC.

V gene TRBV24-1 combines with J gene TRBJ2-7, with TRBD1 matching over 9 bases. V lost 4 bases to trimming and J lost 2 bases; unmatched junction nucleotides: 11. The CDR3 runs 17 residues. Germline V CDR1 and CDR2: KGHDR, SFDVKD. CDR3 amino acids: CATSEQIWTGETYEQYV. The DNA for the CDR3 is TGTGCCACCAGTGAACAGATATGGACAGGGGAAACCTACGAGCAGTACGTC.

This clonotype was seen ten or more times. This chain connects TRBV7-9 to TRBJ1-2, with 9 bases fitting TRBD1. V lost 3 bases and J lost 8; bases outside the gene matches: 7. Germline V CDR1 and CDR2: SEHNR, FQNEAQ (reference sequence). The CDR3 sequence is 14 residues long. As DNA, the CDR3 is TGTGCCAGCAGCTTTGATCGACAGGGGGACGGCTACACCTTC. This encodes CASSFDRQGDGYTF.

This clonotype was recorded at least ten times. The gene calls are TRBV29-1 and TRBJ1-1, with 7 bases identical to TRBD1. This CDR3 spans 14 amino acids. Germline-derived CDR1 and CDR2 are SQVTM and ANQGSEA. V dropped 0 bases and J dropped 4; count of bases not matched to a gene: 5. The CDR3 region has the DNA TGCAGCGTTGAAGACGGCAGGGGGGGCACTGAAGCTTTCTTT. It translates to CSVEDGRGGTEAFF.

This chain uses TRBV5-1 with TRBJ2-1; no firm D call. CDR1 and CDR2 from the germline V gene are SGHRS and YFSETQ. Trimming left V 0 bases short and J 5 bases short, with 12 bases between. This CDR3 has 15 residues. CDR3 sequence (DNA): TGCGCCAGCAGCTTGGGGCCGGTAAGAAACAATGAGCAGTTCTTC. Translation gives CASSLGPVRNNEQFF.

J is TRBJ1-6 and V is TRBV25-1; tentatively, D is TRBD1 (5 bases). CDR1 and CDR2 (germline): MGHDK, SYGVNS. The CDR3 runs 13 residues. Trimming shortened V by 6 bases and J by 7 bases, and 10 bases separated the two germline ends. The DNA of the CDR3 is TGTGCCAGCAGGGACAAAGGGAATTCACCCCTCCACTTT. As protein: CASRDKGNSPLHF.

This clonotype has at least ten counts. The chain recombines TRBV11-2 with TRBJ2-1; D is undetermined. CDR1 is SGHAT and CDR2 is FQNNGV in the germline V gene. The length of the CDR3 is 12 residues. V was cut by 1 base and J by 8 bases, with 6 bases left in between. The CDR3 reads CASSLVRDEQFF. As DNA, the CDR3 is TGTGCCAGCAGCTTAGTTAGGGATGAGCAGTTCTTC.

This clonotype was detected many times. The gene calls are TRBV7-9 and TRBJ1-1, with TRBD1 as a possible D gene (5 bases). The V gene lost 1 base and the J gene lost 6 bases, with 15 bases spanning the gap. The CDR3 spans 15 residues. CDR1 and CDR2 (germline): SEHNR, FQNEAQ (reference sequence). The DNA of the CDR3 is TGTGCCAGCAGCTTAGTTAGGGGAGGAAGCTCTGAAGCTTTCTTT. Amino acid sequence: CASSLVRGGSSEAFF.

This clonotype was seen ten or more times. This chain uses TRBV5-1 with TRBJ1-1; 9 bases line up with TRBD1. Trimming cost V 4 bases and J 2 bases; bases outside gene matches: 9. The CDR3 loop spans 16 amino acids. Germline V gene sequence: CDR1 SGHRS, CDR2 YFSETQ. CDR3 sequence: CASSRIGTGSNTEAFF. The CDR3 DNA is TGCGCCAGCAGCAGAATTGGGACAGGGTCAAACACTGAAGCTTTCTTT.

The chain carries TRBV27 and TRBJ2-1, with TRBD2 matching 9 bases. This CDR3 region has 17 residues. Germline loops: CDR1 MNHEY, CDR2 SMNVEV (reference sequence). Trimming cost V 5 bases and J 6 bases; bases outside gene matches: 14. CDR3: CASSTSSGRRGRNEQFF. The CDR3, as DNA: TGTGCCAGCAGTACGAGCAGCGGGAGGCGGGGTCGCAATGAGCAGTTCTTC.